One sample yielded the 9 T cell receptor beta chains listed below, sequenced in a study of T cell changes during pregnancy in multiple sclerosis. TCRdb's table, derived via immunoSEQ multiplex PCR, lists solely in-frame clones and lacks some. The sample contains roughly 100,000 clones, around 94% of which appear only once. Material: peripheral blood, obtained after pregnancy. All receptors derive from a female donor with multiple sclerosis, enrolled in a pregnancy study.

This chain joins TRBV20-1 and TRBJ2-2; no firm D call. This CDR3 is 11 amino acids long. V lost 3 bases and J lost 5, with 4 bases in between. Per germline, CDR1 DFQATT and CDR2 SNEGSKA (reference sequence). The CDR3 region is CSARYTGELFF. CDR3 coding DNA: TGCAGTGCTAGGTATACCGGGGAGCTGTTTTTT.

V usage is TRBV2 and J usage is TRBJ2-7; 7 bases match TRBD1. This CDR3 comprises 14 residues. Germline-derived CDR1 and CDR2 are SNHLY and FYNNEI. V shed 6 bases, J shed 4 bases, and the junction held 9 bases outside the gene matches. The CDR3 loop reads CASRRGLILYEQYF. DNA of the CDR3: TGTGCCAGCAGAAGGGGGCTCATTCTTTACGAGCAGTACTTC.

CDR3 in DNA: TGCGCCAGCAGCTTGGCACTAGCGAGCACAGATACGCAGTATTTT. This codes for CASSLALASTDTQYF. V usage is TRBV5-1 and J usage is TRBJ2-3; 7 nucleotides match TRBD2. Trimming took 0 bases from V and 0 from J; bases not matched to a gene: 1. The CDR3 length is 15 residues. CDR1 and CDR2 from the germline V gene are SGHRS and YFSETQ. Together with reference TRBV5-1 and TRBJ2-3, the CDR3 gives the full variable domain: KAGVTQTPRYLIKTRGQQVTLSCSPISGHRSVSWYQQTPGQGLQFLFEYFSETQRNKGNFPGRFSGRQFSNSRSEMNVSTLELGDSALYLCASSLALASTDTQYFGPGTRLTVL.

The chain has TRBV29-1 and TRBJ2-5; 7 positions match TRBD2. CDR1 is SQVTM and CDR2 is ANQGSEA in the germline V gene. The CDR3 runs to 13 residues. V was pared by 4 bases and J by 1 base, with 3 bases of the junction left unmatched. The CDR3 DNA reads TGCAGCGTTGGAGGGACTATCCAAGAGACCCAGTACTTC. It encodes CSVGGTIQETQYF.

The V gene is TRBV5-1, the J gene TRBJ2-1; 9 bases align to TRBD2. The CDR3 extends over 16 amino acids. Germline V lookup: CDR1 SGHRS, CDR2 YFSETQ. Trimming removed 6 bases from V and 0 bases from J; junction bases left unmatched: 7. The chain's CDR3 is CASNPLSGSSYNEQFF. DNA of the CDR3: TGCGCCAGCAACCCCCTTAGCGGGAGCTCCTACAATGAGCAGTTCTTC.

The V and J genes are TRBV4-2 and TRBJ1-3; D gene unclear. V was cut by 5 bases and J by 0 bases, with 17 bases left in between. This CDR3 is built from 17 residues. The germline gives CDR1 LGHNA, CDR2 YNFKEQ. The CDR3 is CASSSPPSKSSGNTIYF. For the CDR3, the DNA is TGTGCCAGCAGCTCCCCCCCAAGCAAAAGCTCTGGAAACACCATATATTTT.

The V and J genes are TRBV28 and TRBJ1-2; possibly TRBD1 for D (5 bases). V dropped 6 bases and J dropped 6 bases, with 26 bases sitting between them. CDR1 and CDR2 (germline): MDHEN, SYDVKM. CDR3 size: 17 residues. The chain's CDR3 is CASSLGGTGSLSDGYTF. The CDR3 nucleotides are TGTGCCAGCAGCTTGGGGGGGACCGGCTCACTATCTGATGGCTACACCTTC.

The CDR3 region is CASSSPLDGGDEKLFF. CDR3 sequence (DNA): TGTGCCAGCAGCAGCCCCCTGGACGGGGGGGATGAAAAACTGTTTTTT. The chain carries TRBV9 and TRBJ1-4; tentatively, D is TRBD1 (5 bases). Trimming stripped 4 bases from V and 6 bases from J, with 19 bases between. The length of the CDR3 is 16 residues. CDR1 is SGDLS and CDR2 is YYNGEE in the germline V gene.

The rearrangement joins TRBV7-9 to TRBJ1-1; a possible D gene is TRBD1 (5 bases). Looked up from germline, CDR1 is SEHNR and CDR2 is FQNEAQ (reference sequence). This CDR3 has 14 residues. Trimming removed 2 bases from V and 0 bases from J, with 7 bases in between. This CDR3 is CASSLRGMNTEAFF. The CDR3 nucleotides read TGTGCCAGCAGCTTAAGGGGAATGAACACTGAAGCTTTCTTT.